The source of this TCR beta chain is a study of blood T cell repertoires in COVID-19. Background on the study: COVID-19 samples, acute and convalescent, were from the United States, Italy and Spain. The analysed material was cDNA or gDNA that came from T cells, B-cell-depleted T cells, or PBMCs.

As handled by the study authors: It was from reference gene primer amplification that nucleated cell counts were estimated. Profiling relied on immunoSEQ multiplex PCR, and the TCRdb table lists in-frame clones only, not all of them. The V and J calls and clone size are taken from that table; D and trimming were inferred from the DNA. The top ten hold roughly 3.2% of the sample, which has about 64,000 clones, more than 75% seen once. The CDR3 loop spans 14 amino acids. V lost 6 bases and J lost 5; bases outside the gene matches: 8. Per germline, CDR1 SNHLY and CDR2 FYNNEI. Sequencing used peripheral blood. This chain uses TRBV2 with TRBJ2-7; TRBD2 matches 9 bases. This clonotype originated in a man aged 50 to 59 with active COVID-19. CDR3 nucleotide sequence: TGTGCCAGCAGCCTTAGCGGGGGAAGCGACGAGCAGTACTTC. This codes for CASSLSGGSDEQYF.